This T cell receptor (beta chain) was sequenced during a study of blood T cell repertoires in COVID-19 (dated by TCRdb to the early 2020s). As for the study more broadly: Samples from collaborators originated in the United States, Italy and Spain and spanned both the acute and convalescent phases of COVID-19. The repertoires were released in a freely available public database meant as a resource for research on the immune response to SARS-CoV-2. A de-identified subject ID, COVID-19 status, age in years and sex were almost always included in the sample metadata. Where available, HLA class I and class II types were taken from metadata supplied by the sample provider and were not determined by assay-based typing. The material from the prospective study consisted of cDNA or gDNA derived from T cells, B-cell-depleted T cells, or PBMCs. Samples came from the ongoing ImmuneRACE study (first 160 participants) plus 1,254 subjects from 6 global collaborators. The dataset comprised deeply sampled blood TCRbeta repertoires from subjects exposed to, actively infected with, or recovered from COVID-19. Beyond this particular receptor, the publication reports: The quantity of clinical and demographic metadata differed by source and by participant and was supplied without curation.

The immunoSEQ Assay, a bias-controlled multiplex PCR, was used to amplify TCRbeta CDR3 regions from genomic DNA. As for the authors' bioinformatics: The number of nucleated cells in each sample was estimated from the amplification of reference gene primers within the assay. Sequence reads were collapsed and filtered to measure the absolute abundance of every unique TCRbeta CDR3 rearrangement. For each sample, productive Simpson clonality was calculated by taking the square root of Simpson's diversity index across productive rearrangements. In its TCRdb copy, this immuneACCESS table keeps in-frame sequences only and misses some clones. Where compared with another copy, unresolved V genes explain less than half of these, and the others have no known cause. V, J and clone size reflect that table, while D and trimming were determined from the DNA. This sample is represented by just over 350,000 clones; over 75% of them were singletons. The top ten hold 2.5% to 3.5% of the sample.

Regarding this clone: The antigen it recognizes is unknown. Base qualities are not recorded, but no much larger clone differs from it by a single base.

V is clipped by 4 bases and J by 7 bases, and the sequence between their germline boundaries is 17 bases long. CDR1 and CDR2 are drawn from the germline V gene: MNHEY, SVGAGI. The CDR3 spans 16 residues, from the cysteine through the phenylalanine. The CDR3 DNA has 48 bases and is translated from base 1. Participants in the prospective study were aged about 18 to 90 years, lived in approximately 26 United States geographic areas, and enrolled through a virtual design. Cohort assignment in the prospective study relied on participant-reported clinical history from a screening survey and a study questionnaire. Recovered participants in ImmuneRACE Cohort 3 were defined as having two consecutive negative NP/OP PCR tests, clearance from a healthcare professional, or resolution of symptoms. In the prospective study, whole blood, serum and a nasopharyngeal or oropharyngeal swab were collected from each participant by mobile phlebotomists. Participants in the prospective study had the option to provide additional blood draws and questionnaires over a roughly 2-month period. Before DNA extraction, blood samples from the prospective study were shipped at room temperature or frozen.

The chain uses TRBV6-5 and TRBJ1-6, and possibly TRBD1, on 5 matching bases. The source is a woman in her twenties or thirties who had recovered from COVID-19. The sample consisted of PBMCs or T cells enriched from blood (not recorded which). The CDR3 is CASSLSGGFRNSPLHF. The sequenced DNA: TGTGCCAGCAGTTTGTCGGGGGGGTTTCGGAATTCACCCCTCCACTTT.